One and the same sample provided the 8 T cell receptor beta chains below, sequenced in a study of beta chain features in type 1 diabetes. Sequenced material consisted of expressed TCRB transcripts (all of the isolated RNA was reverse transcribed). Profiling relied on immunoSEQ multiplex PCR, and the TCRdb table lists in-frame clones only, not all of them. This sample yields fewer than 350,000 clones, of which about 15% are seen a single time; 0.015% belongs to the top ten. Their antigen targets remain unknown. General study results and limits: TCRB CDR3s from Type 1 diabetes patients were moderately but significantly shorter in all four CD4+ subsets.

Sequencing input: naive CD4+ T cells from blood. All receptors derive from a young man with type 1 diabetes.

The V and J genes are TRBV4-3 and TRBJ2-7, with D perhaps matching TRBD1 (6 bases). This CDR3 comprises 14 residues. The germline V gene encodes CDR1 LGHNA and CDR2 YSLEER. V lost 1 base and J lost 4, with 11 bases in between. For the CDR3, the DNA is TGCGCCAGCAGCCAAGGCCCACAGGGATACGAGCAGTACTTC. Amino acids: CASSQGPQGYEQYF.

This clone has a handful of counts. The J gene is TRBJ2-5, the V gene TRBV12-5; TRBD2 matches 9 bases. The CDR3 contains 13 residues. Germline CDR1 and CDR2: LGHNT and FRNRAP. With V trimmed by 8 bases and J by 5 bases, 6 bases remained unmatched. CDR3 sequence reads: CASCSGSGETQYF. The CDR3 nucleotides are TGTGCTAGTTGTAGCGGGAGTGGGGAGACCCAGTACTTC.

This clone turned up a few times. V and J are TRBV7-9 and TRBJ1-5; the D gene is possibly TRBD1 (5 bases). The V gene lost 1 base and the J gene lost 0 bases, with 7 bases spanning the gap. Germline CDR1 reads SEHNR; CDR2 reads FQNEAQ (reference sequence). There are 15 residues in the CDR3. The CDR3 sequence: CASSLGGDSNQPQHF. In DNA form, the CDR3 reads TGTGCCAGCAGCTTAGGGGGGGATAGCAATCAGCCCCAGCATTTT.

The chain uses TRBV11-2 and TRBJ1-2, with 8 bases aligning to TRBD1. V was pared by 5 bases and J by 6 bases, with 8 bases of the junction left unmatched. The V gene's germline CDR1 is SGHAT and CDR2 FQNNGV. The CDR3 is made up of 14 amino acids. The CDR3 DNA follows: TGTGCCAGCAGCCGGACAGGGTCGAGGGATGGCTACACCTTC. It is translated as CASSRTGSRDGYTF. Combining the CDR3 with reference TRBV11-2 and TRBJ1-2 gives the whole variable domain EAGVAQSPRYKIIEKRQSVAFWCNPISGHATLYWYQQILGQGPKLLIQFQNNGVVDDSQLPKDRFSAERLKGVDSTLKIQPAKLEDSAVYLCASSRTGSRDGYTFGSGTRLTVV.

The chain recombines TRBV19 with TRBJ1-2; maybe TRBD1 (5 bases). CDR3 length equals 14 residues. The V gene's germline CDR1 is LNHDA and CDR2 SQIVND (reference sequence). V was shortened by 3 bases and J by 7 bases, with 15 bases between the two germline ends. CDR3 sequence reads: CASSMGRPGRGYTF. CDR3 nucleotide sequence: TGTGCCAGTAGTATGGGGCGGCCGGGTCGTGGCTACACCTTC.

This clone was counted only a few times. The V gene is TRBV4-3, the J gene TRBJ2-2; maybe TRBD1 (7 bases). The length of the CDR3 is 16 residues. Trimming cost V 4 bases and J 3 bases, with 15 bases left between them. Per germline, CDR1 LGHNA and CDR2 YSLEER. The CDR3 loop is CASSRTIRGDTGELFF. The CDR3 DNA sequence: TGCGCCAGCAGCCGGACCATCAGGGGGGACACCGGGGAGCTGTTTTTT.

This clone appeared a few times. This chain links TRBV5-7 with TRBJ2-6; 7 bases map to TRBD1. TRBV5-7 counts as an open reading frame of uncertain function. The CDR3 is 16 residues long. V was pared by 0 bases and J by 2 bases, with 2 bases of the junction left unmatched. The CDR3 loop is CASSLEGATGANVLTF. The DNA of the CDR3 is TGTGCCAGCAGCTTGGAGGGGGCGACTGGGGCCAACGTCCTGACTTTC.

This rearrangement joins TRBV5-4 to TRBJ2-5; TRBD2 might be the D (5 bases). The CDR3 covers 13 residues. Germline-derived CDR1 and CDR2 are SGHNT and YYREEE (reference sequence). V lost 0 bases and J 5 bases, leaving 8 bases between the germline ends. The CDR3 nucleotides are TGTGCCAGCAGCTTGGGGGAGTGGGAGACCCAGTACTTC. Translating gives CASSLGEWETQYF.